This T cell receptor beta chain was profiled in a study of blood T cell dynamics during melanoma immunotherapy. Whole-study results and caveats: Whether repertoire-driving clones were melanoma-specific could not be determined. Disease-control patients' PBMC repertoires became either more clonal or more diverse at W3.

The germline V gene has CDR1 SGHTA and CDR2 FQGTGA. Trimming took 0 bases from V and 1 from J; bases not matched to a gene: 0. This CDR3 has 15 residues. The time point here: pre-treatment baseline. Assay used: immunoSEQ multiplex PCR; TCRdb lists only in-frame clones, some missing. Of roughly 13,000 clones listed, about 86% are singletons. The sample holds one count of this clone. Its cognate antigen is unknown. This clonotype originated in a human donor with melanoma. This sample comprised blood, obtained from a patient treated with checkpoint blockade. This chain links TRBV7-3 with TRBJ2-1; 7 nucleotides agree with TRBD1. CDR3 coding DNA: TGTGCCAGCAGCTTAACACAGGGGTCCTACAATGAGCAGTTCTTC. It yields the protein CASSLTQGSYNEQFF.